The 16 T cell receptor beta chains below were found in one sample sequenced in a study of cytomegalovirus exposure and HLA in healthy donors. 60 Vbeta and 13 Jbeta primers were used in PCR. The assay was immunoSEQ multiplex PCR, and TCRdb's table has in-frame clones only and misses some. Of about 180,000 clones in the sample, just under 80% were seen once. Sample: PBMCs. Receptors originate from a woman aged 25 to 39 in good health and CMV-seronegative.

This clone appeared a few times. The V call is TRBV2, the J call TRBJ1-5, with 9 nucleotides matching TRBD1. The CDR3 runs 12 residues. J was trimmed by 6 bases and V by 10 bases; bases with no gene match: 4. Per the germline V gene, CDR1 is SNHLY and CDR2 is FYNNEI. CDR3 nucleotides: TGTGCCATCCCGGGACAGGGTCAGCCCCAGCATTTT. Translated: CAIPGQGQPQHF.

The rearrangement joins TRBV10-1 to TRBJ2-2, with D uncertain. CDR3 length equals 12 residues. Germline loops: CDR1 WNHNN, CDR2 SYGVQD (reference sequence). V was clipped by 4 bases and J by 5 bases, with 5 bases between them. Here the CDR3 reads CASSAGTGELFF. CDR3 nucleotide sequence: TGCGCCAGCAGTGCGGGTACCGGGGAGCTGTTTTTT.

The chain's CDR3 is CASSLRGERYEQYF. The CDR3 DNA reads TGTGCCAGTAGCCTTCGGGGGGAGAGGTACGAGCAGTACTTC. The chain carries TRBV19 and TRBJ2-7; 7 nucleotides agree with TRBD2. The CDR3 covers 14 residues. Germline lookup yields CDR1 LNHDA and CDR2 SQIVND (reference sequence). Trimming removed 6 bases from V and 4 bases from J; junction bases left unmatched: 9.

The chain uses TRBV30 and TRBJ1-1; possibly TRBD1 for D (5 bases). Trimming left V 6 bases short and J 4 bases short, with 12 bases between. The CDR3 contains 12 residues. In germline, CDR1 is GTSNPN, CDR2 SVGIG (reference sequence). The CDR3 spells CACHGTFTEAFF. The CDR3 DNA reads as TGTGCCTGTCATGGGACTTTCACTGAAGCTTTCTTT.

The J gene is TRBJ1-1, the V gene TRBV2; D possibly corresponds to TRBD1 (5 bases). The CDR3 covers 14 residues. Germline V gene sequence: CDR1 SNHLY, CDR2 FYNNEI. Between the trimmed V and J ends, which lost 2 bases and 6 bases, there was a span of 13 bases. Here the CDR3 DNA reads TGTGCCAGCAGTGAAACAGGCAGTCTACCTGAAGCTTTCTTT. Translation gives CASSETGSLPEAFF.

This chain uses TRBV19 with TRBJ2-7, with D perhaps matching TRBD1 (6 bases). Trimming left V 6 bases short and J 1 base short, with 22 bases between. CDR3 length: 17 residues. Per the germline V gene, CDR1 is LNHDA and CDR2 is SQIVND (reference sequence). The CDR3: CASSKAPYRVESYEQYF. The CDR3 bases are TGTGCCAGTAGCAAAGCCCCCTACAGGGTCGAGTCCTACGAGCAGTACTTC. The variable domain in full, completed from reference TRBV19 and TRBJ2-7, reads DGGITQSPKYLFRKEGQNVTLSCEQNLNHDAMYWYRQDPGQGLRLIYYSQIVNDFQKGDIAEGYSVSREKKESFPLTVTSAQKNPTAFYLCASSKAPYRVESYEQYFGPGTRLTVT.

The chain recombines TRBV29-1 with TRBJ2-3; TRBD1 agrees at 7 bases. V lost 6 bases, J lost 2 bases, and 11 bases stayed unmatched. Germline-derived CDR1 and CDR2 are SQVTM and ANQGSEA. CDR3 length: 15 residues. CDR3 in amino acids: CSVDQLTGFTDTQYF. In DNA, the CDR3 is TGCAGCGTCGACCAACTGACAGGGTTCACAGATACGCAGTATTTT.

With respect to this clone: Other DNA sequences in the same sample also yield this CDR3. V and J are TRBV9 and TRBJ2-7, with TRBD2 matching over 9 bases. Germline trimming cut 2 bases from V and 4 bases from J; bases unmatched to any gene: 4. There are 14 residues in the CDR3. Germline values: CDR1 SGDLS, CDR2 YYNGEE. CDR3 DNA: TGTGCCAGCAGCGTCGGCGGGGGGGGGTACGAGCAGTACTTC. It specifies CASSVGGGGYEQYF.

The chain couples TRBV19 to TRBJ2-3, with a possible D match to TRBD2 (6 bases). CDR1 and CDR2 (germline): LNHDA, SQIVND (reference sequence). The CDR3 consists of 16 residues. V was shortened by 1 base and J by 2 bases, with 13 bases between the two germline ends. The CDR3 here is CASSIGPSGLTDTQYF. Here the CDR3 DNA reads TGTGCCAGTAGTATAGGCCCTTCGGGACTCACAGATACGCAGTATTTT.

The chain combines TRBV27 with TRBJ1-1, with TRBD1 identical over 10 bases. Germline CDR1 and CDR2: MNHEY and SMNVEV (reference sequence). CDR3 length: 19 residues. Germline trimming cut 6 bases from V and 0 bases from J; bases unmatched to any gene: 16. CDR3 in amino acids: CASRIKPSTGGRMNTEAFF. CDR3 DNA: TGTGCCAGCAGAATCAAACCCTCGACAGGGGGCCGGATGAACACTGAAGCTTTCTTT.

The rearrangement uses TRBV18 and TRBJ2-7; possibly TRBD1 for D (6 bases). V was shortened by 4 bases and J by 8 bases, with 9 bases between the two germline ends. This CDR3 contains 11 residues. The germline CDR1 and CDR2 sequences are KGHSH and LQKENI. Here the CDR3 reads CASSRGDKQYF. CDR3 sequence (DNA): TGTGCCAGCTCACGAGGGGACAAGCAGTACTTC. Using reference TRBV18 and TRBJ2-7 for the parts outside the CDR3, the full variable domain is NAGVMQNPRHLVRRRGQEARLRCSPMKGHSHVYWYRQLPEEGLKFMVYLQKENIIDESGMPKERFSAEFPKEGPSILRIQQVVRGDSAAYFCASSRGDKQYFGPGTRLTVT.

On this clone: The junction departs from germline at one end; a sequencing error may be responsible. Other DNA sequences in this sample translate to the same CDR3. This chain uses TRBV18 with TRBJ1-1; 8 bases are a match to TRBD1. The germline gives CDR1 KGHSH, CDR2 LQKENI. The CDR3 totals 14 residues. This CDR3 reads CASSPQGENTEAFF. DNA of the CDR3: TGTGCCAGCTCCCCACAGGGGGAGAACACTGAAGCTTTCTTT.

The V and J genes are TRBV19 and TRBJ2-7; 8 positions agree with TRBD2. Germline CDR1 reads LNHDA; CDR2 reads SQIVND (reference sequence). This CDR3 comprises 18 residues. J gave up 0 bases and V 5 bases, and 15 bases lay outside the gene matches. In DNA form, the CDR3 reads TGTGCCAGTAGTCAGATTACCCCCCGGGGGGGATCCTCCTACGAGCAGTACTTC. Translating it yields CASSQITPRGGSSYEQYF.

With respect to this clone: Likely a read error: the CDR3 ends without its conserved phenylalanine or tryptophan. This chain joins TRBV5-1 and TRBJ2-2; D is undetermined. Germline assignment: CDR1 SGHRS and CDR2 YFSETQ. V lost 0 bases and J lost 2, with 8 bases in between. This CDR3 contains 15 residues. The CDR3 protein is CASSLETHNTGELFV. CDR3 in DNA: TGCGCCAGCAGCTTGGAGACTCATAACACCGGGGAGCTGTTTGTT.

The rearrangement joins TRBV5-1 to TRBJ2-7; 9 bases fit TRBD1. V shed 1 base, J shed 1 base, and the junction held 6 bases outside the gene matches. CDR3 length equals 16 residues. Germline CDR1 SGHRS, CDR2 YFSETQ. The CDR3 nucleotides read TGCGCCAGCAGCTTGAAAGGGACAGGGAGTTCCTACGAGCAGTACTTC. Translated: CASSLKGTGSSYEQYF.

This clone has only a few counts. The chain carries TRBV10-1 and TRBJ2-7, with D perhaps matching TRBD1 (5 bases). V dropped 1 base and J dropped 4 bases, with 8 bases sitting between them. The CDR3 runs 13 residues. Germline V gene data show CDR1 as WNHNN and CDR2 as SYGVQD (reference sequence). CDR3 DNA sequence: TGCGCCAGCAGTGAGTACAGGCATTACGAGCAGTACTTC. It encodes CASSEYRHYEQYF.